The entry that follows covers one TCR beta chain sequence. The antigen remains unidentified. The data were taken from a study of CD8+ T cells in alopecia areata. Study-wide results and limits: Given one nonresponder, whether baseline CD8+ expansion relates to response remains uncertain.

The treatment: oral pan-JAK inhibitor, 5-10 mg twice daily. Extracted from the samples, RNA was reverse transcribed into cDNA to serve as the sequencing template. The assay was immunoSEQ multiplex PCR, and TCRdb's table has in-frame clones only and misses some. The sample contains about 76,000 clones, roughly 66% of which appear only once. The germline V gene encodes CDR1 SGHRS and CDR2 YFSETQ. Deletions cut 4 bases from V and 7 bases from J, with 14 bases between. The CDR3 contains 13 residues. The starting material was CD8+ T cells sorted from blood, obtained at week 24, from a patient treated with tofacitinib. The sequence was obtained from a human donor with alopecia areata. This rearrangement joins TRBV5-1 to TRBJ1-1; TRBD1 is a possible D gene (6 bases). CDR3 coding DNA: TGCGCCAGCAGCGTGGACAGAGGGAATGAAGCTTTCTTT. Translating gives CASSVDRGNEAFF.